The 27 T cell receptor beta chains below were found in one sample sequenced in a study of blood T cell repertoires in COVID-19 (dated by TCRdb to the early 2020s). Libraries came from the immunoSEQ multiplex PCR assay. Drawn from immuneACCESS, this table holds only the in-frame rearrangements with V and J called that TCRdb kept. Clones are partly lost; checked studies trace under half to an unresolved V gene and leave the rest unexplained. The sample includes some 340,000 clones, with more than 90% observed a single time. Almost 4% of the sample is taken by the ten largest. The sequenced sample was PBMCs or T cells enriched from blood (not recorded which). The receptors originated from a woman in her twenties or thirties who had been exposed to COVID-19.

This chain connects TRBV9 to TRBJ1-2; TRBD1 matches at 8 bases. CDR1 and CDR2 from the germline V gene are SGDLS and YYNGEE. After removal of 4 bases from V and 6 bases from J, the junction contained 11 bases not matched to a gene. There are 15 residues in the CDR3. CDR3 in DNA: TGTGCCAGCAGCCCGAACCCGACAGGGGATAATGGCTACACCTTC. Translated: CASSPNPTGDNGYTF.

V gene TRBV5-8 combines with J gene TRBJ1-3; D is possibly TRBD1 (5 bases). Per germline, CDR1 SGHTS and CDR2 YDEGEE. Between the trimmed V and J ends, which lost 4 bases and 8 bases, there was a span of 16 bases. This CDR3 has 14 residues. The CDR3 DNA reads TGTGCCAGCAGCCTAAACAGGAAAACGGACACCATATATTTT. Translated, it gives CASSLNRKTDTIYF.

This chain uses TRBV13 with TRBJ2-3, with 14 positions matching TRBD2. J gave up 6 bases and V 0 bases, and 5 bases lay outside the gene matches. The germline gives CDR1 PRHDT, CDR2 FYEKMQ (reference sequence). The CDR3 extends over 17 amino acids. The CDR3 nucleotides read TGTGCCAGCAGCTTAGGGACTAGCGGGGGGGCCGGTGATACGCAGTATTTT. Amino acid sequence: CASSLGTSGGAGDTQYF. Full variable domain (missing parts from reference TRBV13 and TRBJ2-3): AAGVIQSPRHLIKEKRETATLKCYPIPRHDTVYWYQQGPGQDPQFLISFYEKMQSDKGSIPDRFSAQQFSDYHSELNMSSLELGDSALYFCASSLGTSGGAGDTQYFGPGTRLTVL.

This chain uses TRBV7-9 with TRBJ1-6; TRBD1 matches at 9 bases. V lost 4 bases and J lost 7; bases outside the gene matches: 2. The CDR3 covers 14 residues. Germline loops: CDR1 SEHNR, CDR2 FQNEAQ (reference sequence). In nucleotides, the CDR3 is TGTGCCAGCAGCTCCGGGACAGGGAATTCACCCCTCCACTTT. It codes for CASSSGTGNSPLHF.

The CDR3: CAWSGGTVRNQPQHF. DNA for the CDR3: TGTGCCTGGAGTGGGGGGACAGTCAGAAATCAGCCCCAGCATTTT. The J gene is TRBJ1-5, the V gene TRBV30; 7 bases are a match to TRBD1. Losses at the gene ends were 1 base for V and 4 bases for J; bases not matched to a gene: 7. Germline lookup yields CDR1 GTSNPN and CDR2 SVGIG (reference sequence). There are 15 residues in the CDR3.

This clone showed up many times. CDR3: CASSIQGLGPYEQYF. The CDR3 DNA follows: TGTGCCAGCAGTATCCAGGGGCTCGGGCCCTACGAGCAGTACTTC. The gene calls are TRBV2 and TRBJ2-7; D is perhaps TRBD1 (6 bases). The germline V gene encodes CDR1 SNHLY and CDR2 FYNNEI. CDR3 length: 15 residues. The V and J ends lost 5 bases and 2 bases respectively, with 16 bases between them.

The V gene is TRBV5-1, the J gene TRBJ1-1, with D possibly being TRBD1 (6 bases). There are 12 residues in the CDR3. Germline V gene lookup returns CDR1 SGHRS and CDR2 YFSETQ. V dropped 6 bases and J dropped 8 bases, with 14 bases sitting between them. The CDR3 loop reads CASTQQGREAFF. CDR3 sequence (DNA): TGCGCCAGCACCCAACAGGGTCGGGAAGCTTTCTTT.

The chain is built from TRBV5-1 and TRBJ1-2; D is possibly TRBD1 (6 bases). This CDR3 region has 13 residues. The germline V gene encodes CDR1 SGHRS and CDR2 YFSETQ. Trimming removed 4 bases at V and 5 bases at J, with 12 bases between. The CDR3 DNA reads TGCGCCAGCAGCCAGTGGGACAATTATGGCTACACCTTC. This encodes CASSQWDNYGYTF.

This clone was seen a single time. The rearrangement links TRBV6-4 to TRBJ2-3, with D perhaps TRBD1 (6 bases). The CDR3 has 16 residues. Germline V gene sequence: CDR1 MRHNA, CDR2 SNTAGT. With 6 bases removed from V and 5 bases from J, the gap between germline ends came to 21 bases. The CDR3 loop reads CASRLRGHGVGDTQYF. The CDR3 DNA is TGTGCCAGCAGACTTAGGGGACATGGGGTCGGAGATACGCAGTATTTT.

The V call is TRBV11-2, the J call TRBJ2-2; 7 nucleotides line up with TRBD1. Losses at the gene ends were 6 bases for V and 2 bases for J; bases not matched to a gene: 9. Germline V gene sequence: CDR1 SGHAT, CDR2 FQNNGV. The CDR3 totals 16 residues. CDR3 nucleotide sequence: TGTGCCAGCAGAAACCCGGGACAGAGTAACACCGGGGAGCTGTTTTTT. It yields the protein CASRNPGQSNTGELFF.

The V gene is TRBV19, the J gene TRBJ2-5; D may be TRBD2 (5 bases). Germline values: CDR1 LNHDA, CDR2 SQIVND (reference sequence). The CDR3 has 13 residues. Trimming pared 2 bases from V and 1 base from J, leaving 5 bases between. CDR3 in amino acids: CASSIRGQETQYF. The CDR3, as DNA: TGTGCCAGTAGTATACGGGGCCAAGAGACCCAGTACTTC.

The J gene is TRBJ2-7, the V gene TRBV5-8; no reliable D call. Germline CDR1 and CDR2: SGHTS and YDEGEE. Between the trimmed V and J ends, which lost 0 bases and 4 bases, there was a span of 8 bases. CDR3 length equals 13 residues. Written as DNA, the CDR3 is TGTGCCAGCAGCTTGGGGTTGGAGTACGAGCAGTACTTC. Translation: CASSLGLEYEQYF.

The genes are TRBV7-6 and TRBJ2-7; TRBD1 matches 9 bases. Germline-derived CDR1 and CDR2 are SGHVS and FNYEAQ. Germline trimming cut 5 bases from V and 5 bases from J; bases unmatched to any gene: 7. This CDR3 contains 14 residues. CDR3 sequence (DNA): TGTGCCAGCAGCGACCGGGACAGGGATAACGAGCAGTACTTC. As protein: CASSDRDRDNEQYF.

The CDR3 loop is CASQGQDYEQYF. The CDR3 nucleotides are TGTGCCAGCCAGGGACAGGATTACGAGCAGTACTTC. The V call is TRBV5-4, the J call TRBJ2-7; TRBD1 aligns across 8 bases. Looked up from germline, CDR1 is SGHNT and CDR2 is YYREEE (reference sequence). This CDR3 is built from 12 residues. Losses at the gene ends were 7 bases for V and 4 bases for J; bases not matched to a gene: 4. Together with reference TRBV5-4 and TRBJ2-7, the CDR3 gives the full variable domain: ETGVTQSPTHLIKTRGQQVTLRCSSQSGHNTVSWYQQALGQGPQFIFQYYREEENGRGNFPPRFSGLQFPNYSSELNVNALELDDSALYLCASQGQDYEQYFGPGTRLTVT.

CDR3 nucleotides: TGCGCCAGCAGCCAAGATATAGGAGACTACGAGCAGTACTTC. This encodes CASSQDIGDYEQYF. J is TRBJ2-7 and V is TRBV4-1; D gene unclear. Germline CDR1 and CDR2: MGHRA and YSYEKL. V lost 0 bases and J lost 3, with 9 bases in between. CDR3 length: 14 residues.

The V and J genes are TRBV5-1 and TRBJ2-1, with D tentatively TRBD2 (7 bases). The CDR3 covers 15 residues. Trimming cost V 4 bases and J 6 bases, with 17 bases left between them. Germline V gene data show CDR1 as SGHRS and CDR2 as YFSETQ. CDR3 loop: CASSRTGPGGNEQFF. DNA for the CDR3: TGCGCCAGCAGCAGAACAGGGCCGGGGGGCAATGAGCAGTTCTTC.

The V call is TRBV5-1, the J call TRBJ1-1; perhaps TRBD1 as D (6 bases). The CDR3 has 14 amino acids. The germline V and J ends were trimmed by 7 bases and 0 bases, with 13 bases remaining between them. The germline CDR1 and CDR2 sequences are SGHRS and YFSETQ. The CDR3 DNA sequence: TGCGCCAGCCGTGGGGGGGCCATGAACACTGAAGCTTTCTTT. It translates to CASRGGAMNTEAFF.

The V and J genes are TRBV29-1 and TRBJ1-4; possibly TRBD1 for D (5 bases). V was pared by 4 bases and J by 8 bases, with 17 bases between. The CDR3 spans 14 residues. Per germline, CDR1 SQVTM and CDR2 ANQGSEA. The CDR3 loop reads CSVAPGGVGEKLFF. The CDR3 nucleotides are TGCAGCGTTGCGCCCGGGGGGGTAGGCGAAAAACTGTTTTTT. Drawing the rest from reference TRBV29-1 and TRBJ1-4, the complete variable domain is SAVISQKPSRDICQRGTSLTIQCQVDSQVTMMFWYRQQPGQSLTLIATANQGSEATYESGFVIDKFPISRPNLTFSTLTVSNMSPEDSSIYLCSVAPGGVGEKLFFGSGTQLSVL.

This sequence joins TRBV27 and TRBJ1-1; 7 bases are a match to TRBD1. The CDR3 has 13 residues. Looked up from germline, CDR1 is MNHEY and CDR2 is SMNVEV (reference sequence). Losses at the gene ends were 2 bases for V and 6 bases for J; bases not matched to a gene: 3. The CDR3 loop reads CASSLRGQAEAFF. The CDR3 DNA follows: TGTGCCAGCAGTTTAAGGGGGCAGGCTGAAGCTTTCTTT.

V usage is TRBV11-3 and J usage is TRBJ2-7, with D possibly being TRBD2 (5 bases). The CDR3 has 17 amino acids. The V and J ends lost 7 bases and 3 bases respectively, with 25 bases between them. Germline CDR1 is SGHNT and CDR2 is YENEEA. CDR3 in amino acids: CASIRIAPSWWGYEQYF. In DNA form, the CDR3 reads TGTGCCAGCATCCGTATAGCCCCTAGCTGGTGGGGCTACGAGCAGTACTTC.

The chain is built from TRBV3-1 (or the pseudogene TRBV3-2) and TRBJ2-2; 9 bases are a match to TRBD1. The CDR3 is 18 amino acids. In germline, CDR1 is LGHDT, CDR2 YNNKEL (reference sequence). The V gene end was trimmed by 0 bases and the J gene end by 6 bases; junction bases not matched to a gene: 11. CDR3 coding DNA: TGTGCCAGCAGCCAAGATTTTCCCGGGACAGGGAGCGCCGGGGAGCTGTTTTTT. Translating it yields CASSQDFPGTGSAGELFF.

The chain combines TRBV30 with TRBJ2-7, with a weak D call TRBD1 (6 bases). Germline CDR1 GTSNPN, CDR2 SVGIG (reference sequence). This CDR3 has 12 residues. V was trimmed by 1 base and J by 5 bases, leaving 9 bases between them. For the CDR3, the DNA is TGTGCCTGGAGTGACAGGGCCGACGAGCAGTACTTC. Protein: CAWSDRADEQYF.

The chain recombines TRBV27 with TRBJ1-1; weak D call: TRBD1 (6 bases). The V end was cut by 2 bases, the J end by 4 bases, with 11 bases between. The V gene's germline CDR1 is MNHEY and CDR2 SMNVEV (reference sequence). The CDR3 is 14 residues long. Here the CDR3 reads CASSLTHRVTEAFF. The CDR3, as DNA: TGTGCCAGCAGTTTAACACACAGGGTCACTGAAGCTTTCTTT.

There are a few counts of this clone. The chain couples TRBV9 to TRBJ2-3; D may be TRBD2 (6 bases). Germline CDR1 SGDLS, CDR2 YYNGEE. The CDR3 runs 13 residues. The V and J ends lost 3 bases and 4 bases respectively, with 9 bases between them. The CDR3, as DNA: TGTGCCAGCAGCGGCGGGGAGTCAGATACGCAGTATTTT. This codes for CASSGGESDTQYF. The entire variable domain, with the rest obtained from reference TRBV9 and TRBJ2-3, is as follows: DSGVTQTPKHLITATGQRVTLRCSPRSGDLSVYWYQQSLDQGLQFLIQYYNGEERAKGNILERFSAQQFPDLHSELNLSSLELGDSALYFCASSGGESDTQYFGPGTRLTVL.

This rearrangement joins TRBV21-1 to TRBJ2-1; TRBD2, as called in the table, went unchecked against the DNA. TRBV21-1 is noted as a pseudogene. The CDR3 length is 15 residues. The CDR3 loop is CASTGGTFSYNEQFF. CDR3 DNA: TGTGCCAGCACTGGGGGGACTTTTTCCTACAATGAGCAGTTCTTC.

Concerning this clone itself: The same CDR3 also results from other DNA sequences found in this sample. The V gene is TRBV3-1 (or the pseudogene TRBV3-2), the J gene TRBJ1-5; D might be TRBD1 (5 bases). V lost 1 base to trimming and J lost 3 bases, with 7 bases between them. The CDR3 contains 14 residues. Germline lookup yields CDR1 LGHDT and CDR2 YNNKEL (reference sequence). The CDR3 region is CASSQAGSNQPQHF. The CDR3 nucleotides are TGTGCCAGCAGCCAAGCAGGGTCCAATCAGCCCCAGCATTTT.

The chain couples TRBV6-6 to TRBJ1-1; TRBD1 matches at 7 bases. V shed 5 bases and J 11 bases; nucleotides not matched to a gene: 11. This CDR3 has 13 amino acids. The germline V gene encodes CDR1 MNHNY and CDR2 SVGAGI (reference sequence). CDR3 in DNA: TGTGCCAGCAGTCAGGGGATGCTCAGGGGGGCTTTCTTT. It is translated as CASSQGMLRGAFF.